This T cell receptor (beta chain) was found in a study of T cell responses to AZD1222 COVID-19 vaccine. Study context: Second-dose intervals of approximately 4 or approximately 12 weeks were pooled. Study results and limitations: Clonal diversity was possibly underestimated, and white British individuals and females predominated among donors.

The protocol was immunoSEQ multiplex PCR, while the TCRdb copy is restricted to in-frame clones and leaves out a portion. The data hold 40,000 to 45,000 clones, with around three quarters observed a single time. The CDR3 totals 15 residues. Trimming took off 4 bases at V and 0 bases at J, with 11 bases between the two ends. In germline, CDR1 is SGHRS, CDR2 YFSETQ. Turning to this clone: As yet, its antigen is unknown.

The clonotype was recovered from an adult in good health. This chain joins TRBV5-1 and TRBJ2-1; no clear D gene. This material consisted of peripheral blood, taken on day 0 of AZD1222 vaccination. CDR3 DNA: TGCGCCAGCAGCGGTGGTGGGATCTCCTACAATGAGCAGTTCTTC. Amino acid sequence: CASSGGGISYNEQFF.